This T cell receptor (beta chain) appears in the sequencing data of a study of T-cell memory formation after mild COVID-19. Across the study: TCR clustering was largely donor specific. Study findings and constraints: Shrinking CD4+ clones were chiefly CM and EM; CD8+ ones were chiefly EMRA.

Constant-segment primers served in 5'RACE that generated TCR alpha and TCR beta cDNA libraries bearing sample barcodes and UMIs. Each CDR3 protein gets one entry after TCRdb re-called the 5' RACE reads with MiXCR. The top ten hold about 3.3% of the sample, which has about 170,000 distinct CDR3 sequences, 13% seen once. This CDR3 has 15 amino acids. The V gene end was trimmed by 5 bases and the J gene end by 7 bases; junction bases not matched to a gene: 2. Germline CDR1 and CDR2: KGHSH and LQKENI. Comments on this clonotype: The antigen is unknown.

Source material: PBMCs or a T cell subset sorted from them (not recorded which). This receptor was identified in a man aged 18 to 29 who had mild COVID-19 (a few samples of this study predate the infection). Cell type and time point are not known. V is TRBV18 and J is TRBJ2-1, with TRBD2 matching 16 bases. This CDR3 reads CASSTGLAGGNEQFF. CDR3 in DNA: TGTGCCAGCTCAACGGGACTAGCGGGGGGGAATGAGCAGTTCTTC.